This TCR beta chain was sequenced for a study of blood T cell repertoires in COVID-19. Trimming took 6 bases from V and 2 from J, leaving 14 bases between them. Germline lookup yields CDR1 SEHNR and CDR2 FQNEAQ (reference sequence). This CDR3 is built from 14 residues. The repertoire was sequenced with immunoSEQ multiplex PCR; TCRdb's copy has only in-frame clones and lacks some. The sample has 300,000 to 500,000 clones, nearly 90% seen once. This chain links TRBV7-9 with TRBJ2-7; D may be TRBD1 (5 bases). The sample consisted of PBMCs or T cells enriched from blood (not recorded which). This TCR was sampled from a middle-aged woman with acute COVID-19. CDR3 loop: CASSLRDSPYEQYF. Written as DNA, the CDR3 is TGTGCCAGCAGTCTCCGCGACAGTCCCTACGAGCAGTACTTC.